Included here is one T cell receptor beta chain sequence, with context. In the source study's methods: Reference gene primers were amplified, and this amplification served to estimate nucleated cell counts. The protocol was immunoSEQ multiplex PCR, while the TCRdb copy is restricted to in-frame clones and leaves out a portion. D and trimming come from the DNA, and the V and J calls and clone size come from that table. The repertoire holds 300,000 or so clones, with 86% as singletons. This record belongs to a study of blood T cell repertoires in COVID-19. Study context: Samples of COVID-19 (acute and convalescent) were obtained from the United States, Italy and Spain. PBMCs, B-cell-depleted T cells, or T cells provided the cDNA or gDNA that made up the material.

There are 13 residues in the CDR3. Germline V gene lookup returns CDR1 SNHLY and CDR2 FYNNEI. V was cut by 7 bases and J by 3 bases, with 11 bases left in between. This receptor was identified in a woman in her forties or fifties with acute or convalescent COVID-19. Material: peripheral blood. The J gene is TRBJ2-3, the V gene TRBV2; D is perhaps TRBD2 (5 bases). Here the CDR3 reads CASTPRRTDTQYF. The CDR3 DNA is TGTGCCAGCACCCCGAGGAGGACAGATACGCAGTATTTT.